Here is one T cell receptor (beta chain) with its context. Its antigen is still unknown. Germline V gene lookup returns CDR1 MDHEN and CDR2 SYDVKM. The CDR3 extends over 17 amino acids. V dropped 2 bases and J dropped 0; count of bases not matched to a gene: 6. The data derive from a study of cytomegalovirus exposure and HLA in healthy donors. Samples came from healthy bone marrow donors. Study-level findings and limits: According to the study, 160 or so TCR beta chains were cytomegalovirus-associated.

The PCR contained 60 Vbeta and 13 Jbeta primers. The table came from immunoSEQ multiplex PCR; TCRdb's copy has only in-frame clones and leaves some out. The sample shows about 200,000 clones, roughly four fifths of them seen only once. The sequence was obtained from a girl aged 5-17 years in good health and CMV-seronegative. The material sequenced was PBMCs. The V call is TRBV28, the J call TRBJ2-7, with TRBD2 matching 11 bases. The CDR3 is CASSLAGLAEISYEQYF. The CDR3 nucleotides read TGTGCCAGCAGTTTAGCGGGACTAGCGGAAATCTCCTACGAGCAGTACTTC.